The 26 T cell receptor beta chains below come from one sample, sequenced in a study of blood T cell repertoires in COVID-19. Clones were read by immunoSEQ multiplex PCR, and TCRdb kept only the in-frame ones, dropping some. This table has about 120,000 clones, 70% to 85% appearing once. Sequences were obtained from peripheral blood. Receptors originate from a woman between 65 and 79 years old with acute or convalescent COVID-19.

The chain is built from TRBV6-6 and TRBJ1-1, with unresolved D. V lost 2 bases to trimming and J lost 1 base, with 8 bases between them. The V gene's germline CDR1 is MNHNY and CDR2 SVGAGI (reference sequence). The CDR3 sequence is 14 residues long. The CDR3 here is CASSYREKNTEAFF. DNA for the CDR3: TGTGCCAGCAGTTACCGGGAAAAGAACACTGAAGCTTTCTTT.

On this clone: Different DNA sequences within this sample yield the same CDR3. The rearrangement links TRBV4-3 to TRBJ2-7; D possibly corresponds to TRBD1 (6 bases). CDR3 length: 13 amino acids. The germline CDR1 and CDR2 sequences are LGHNA and YSLEER. Trimming stripped 0 bases from V and 3 bases from J, with 6 bases between. The CDR3 loop is CASSQDRGYEQYF. The CDR3, as DNA: TGCGCCAGCAGCCAAGACAGGGGCTACGAGCAGTACTTC.

The V gene is TRBV19, the J gene TRBJ2-2, with 12 bases aligning to TRBD2. CDR1 and CDR2 from the germline V gene are LNHDA and SQIVND (reference sequence). Trimming at V came to 8 bases and at J to 4 bases, leaving 5 bases not matched to a gene. This CDR3 is built from 15 residues. The CDR3 loop reads CASQLAGGLTGELFF. CDR3 coding DNA: TGTGCCAGTCAACTAGCGGGGGGTCTCACCGGGGAGCTGTTTTTT. Looking up the rest from reference TRBV19 and TRBJ2-2 gives the full variable domain: DGGITQSPKYLFRKEGQNVTLSCEQNLNHDAMYWYRQDPGQGLRLIYYSQIVNDFQKGDIAEGYSVSREKKESFPLTVTSAQKNPTAFYLCASQLAGGLTGELFFGEGSRLTVL.

This sequence joins TRBV7-2 and TRBJ2-3; 9 bases agree with TRBD2. The CDR3 runs to 16 residues. CDR1 SGHTA and CDR2 FQGNSA come from the germline V gene. The J segment lost 4 bases and the V segment lost 5 bases, leaving 10 bases of the junction unmatched. CDR3 residues: CASSNRLAAGADTQYF. CDR3 bases: TGTGCCAGCAGCAACCGACTAGCGGCGGGGGCAGATACGCAGTATTTT.

The CDR3 DNA reads TGTGCCAGCAGCCAGGGACAGGCCTCTGGAAACACCATATATTTT. This gives the protein CASSQGQASGNTIYF. This chain joins TRBV7-2 and TRBJ1-3, with TRBD1 matching 8 bases. Germline values: CDR1 SGHTA, CDR2 FQGNSA. This CDR3 has 15 amino acids. Trimming cost V 5 bases and J 0 bases; bases outside gene matches: 3.

The chain's CDR3 is CASSFGTGAPYEQYF. The CDR3 coding sequence is TGTGCCAGCAGCTTCGGGACAGGGGCCCCCTACGAGCAGTACTTC. This chain connects TRBV7-6 to TRBJ2-7, with TRBD1 identical over 10 bases. V was pared by 3 bases and J by 2 bases, with 4 bases of the junction left unmatched. The CDR3 loop spans 15 amino acids. Per germline, CDR1 SGHVS and CDR2 FNYEAQ.

This clone occurred a few times. The chain couples TRBV7-3 to TRBJ2-5; 7 nucleotides align to TRBD1. The CDR3 consists of 14 residues. Unmatched junction bases numbered 8, after V lost 5 bases and J lost 5 bases. Germline CDR1 SGHTA, CDR2 FQGTGA. The CDR3 bases are TGTGCCAGCAGCCCTACAGGGGATTGGGAGACCCAGTACTTC. Encoded protein: CASSPTGDWETQYF. Full variable domain (rest looked up from reference TRBV7-3 and TRBJ2-5): GAGVSQTPSNKVTEKGKYVELRCDPISGHTALYWYRQSLGQGPEFLIYFQGTGAADDSGLPNDRFFAVRPEGSVSTLKIQRTERGDSAVYLCASSPTGDWETQYFGPGTRLLVL.

The rearrangement joins TRBV5-4 to TRBJ2-2, with 11 bases that match TRBD1. Germline loops: CDR1 SGHNT, CDR2 YYREEE (reference sequence). This CDR3 has 17 residues. The junction had 7 bases not matched to a gene; V was cut back by 3 bases and J by 3 bases. CDR3 DNA sequence: TGTGCCAGCAGCTGGGGGCAGGGACAGGGGGACACCGGGGAGCTGTTTTTT. Its translation is CASSWGQGQGDTGELFF.

The J gene is TRBJ2-1, the V gene TRBV7-2; D unclear. The CDR3 extends over 14 amino acids. The germline CDR1 and CDR2 sequences are SGHTA and FQGNSA. Trimming shortened V by 2 bases and J by 2 bases, and 7 bases separated the two germline ends. The CDR3 region is CASSLIQPYNEQFF. The CDR3 DNA sequence: TGTGCCAGCAGCTTAATACAGCCCTACAATGAGCAGTTCTTC.

In its sample, this clone was seen once. This chain links TRBV7-7 with TRBJ1-1, with D uncertain. V shed 5 bases and J shed 5 bases, with 15 bases lying between them. The CDR3 loop spans 14 amino acids. Germline CDR1 is SSHAT and CDR2 is FNYEAQ (reference sequence). In DNA, the CDR3 is TGTGCCAGCAGCGAACGTTCAACAATAACTGAAGCTTTCTTT. It is translated as CASSERSTITEAFF. Drawing the rest from reference TRBV7-7 and TRBJ1-1, the complete variable domain is GAGVSQSPRYKVTKRGQDVTLRCDPISSHATLYWYQQALGQGPEFLTYFNYEAQPDKSGLPSDRFSAERPEGSISTLTIQRTEQRDSAMYRCASSERSTITEAFFGQGTRLTVV.

The chain uses TRBV7-6 and TRBJ2-1; 7 nucleotides line up with TRBD1. The CDR3 is 15 amino acids. Losses at the gene ends were 6 bases for V and 0 bases for J; bases not matched to a gene: 5. The germline CDR1 and CDR2 sequences are SGHVS and FNYEAQ. The CDR3, as DNA: TGTGCCAGCAGTACCGGGACAGTCTCCTACAATGAGCAGTTCTTC. Its translation is CASSTGTVSYNEQFF.

This rearrangement joins TRBV19 to TRBJ2-2; no firm D call. The length of the CDR3 is 11 residues. V lost 3 bases and J 15 bases, leaving 11 bases between the germline ends. Germline V lookup: CDR1 LNHDA, CDR2 SQIVND (reference sequence). CDR3 sequence reads: CASSISLRLFF. In DNA, the CDR3 is TGTGCCAGTAGTATCTCCCTGCGTTTGTTTTTT.

The rearrangement uses TRBV9 and TRBJ2-3; possible D gene TRBD2, 5 bases. V shed 0 bases and J shed 6 bases, with 5 bases lying between them. Germline V CDR1 and CDR2: SGDLS, YYNGEE. The CDR3 is 12 residues long. The CDR3 sequence: CASSVERDTQYF. The CDR3 DNA reads as TGTGCCAGCAGCGTAGAGCGGGATACGCAGTATTTT.

The chain links TRBV13 to TRBJ2-5; D uncertain. V was pared by 2 bases and J by 5 bases, with 3 bases between. The CDR3 extends over 11 amino acids. Germline loops: CDR1 PRHDT, CDR2 FYEKMQ (reference sequence). The CDR3: CASSLLETQYF. Written as DNA, the CDR3 is TGTGCCAGCAGCTTACTCGAGACCCAGTACTTC.

This chain joins TRBV4-1 and TRBJ1-1, with D tentatively TRBD1 (6 bases). This CDR3 has 14 amino acids. Germline V lookup: CDR1 MGHRA, CDR2 YSYEKL. V lost 0 bases and J 6 bases, leaving 11 bases between the germline ends. This CDR3 reads CASSQEARGSEAFF. The CDR3 nucleotides are TGCGCCAGCAGCCAAGAAGCCAGGGGTTCTGAAGCTTTCTTT.

DNA for the CDR3: TGTGCCAGCAGACGGACAGCTAATGAAAAACTGTTTTTT. Encoded protein: CASRRTANEKLFF. V is TRBV3-1 (or the pseudogene TRBV3-2) and J is TRBJ1-4, with D maybe TRBD1 (6 bases). The V and J ends lost 6 bases and 3 bases respectively, with 8 bases between them. This CDR3 has 13 amino acids. Germline CDR1 is LGHDT and CDR2 is YNNKEL (reference sequence).

V and J are TRBV5-8 and TRBJ1-5; 8 bases are shared with TRBD1. The CDR3 is 14 amino acids. Germline V lookup: CDR1 SGHTS, CDR2 YDEGEE. V lost 5 bases and J lost 9; bases outside the gene matches: 10. The CDR3 coding sequence is TGTGCCAGCAGACGAGGGACAGGCGAGGCGCCCCAGCATTTT. Its protein product is CASRRGTGEAPQHF.

V is TRBV27 and J is TRBJ1-1, with TRBD1 as a possible D gene (5 bases). This CDR3 spans 17 amino acids. In germline, CDR1 is MNHEY, CDR2 SMNVEV (reference sequence). Trimming cost V 1 base and J 1 base, with 16 bases left between them. CDR3 loop: CASSLLVGPGQNTEAFF. DNA for the CDR3: TGTGCCAGCAGTTTATTAGTCGGTCCCGGACAGAACACTGAAGCTTTCTTT.

This clone was counted a single time. The chain combines TRBV19 with TRBJ1-3; D gene uncertain. Germline V gene data show CDR1 as LNHDA and CDR2 as SQIVND (reference sequence). The V end lost 6 bases, the J end lost 4 bases, and 19 bases lay between the germline ends. The CDR3 spans 16 residues. CDR3: CASSPTGTLGGNTIYF. As DNA, the CDR3 is TGTGCCAGTAGCCCGACGGGAACCCTGGGGGGAAACACCATATATTTT.

This clone was recorded once. V is TRBV2 and J is TRBJ2-1, with a weak D call TRBD1 (6 bases). The CDR3 contains 16 residues. The V end was cut by 6 bases, the J end by 3 bases, with 18 bases between. Germline V gene lookup returns CDR1 SNHLY and CDR2 FYNNEI. CDR3 in amino acids: CASSLQGLDVYNEQFF. The CDR3 coding sequence is TGTGCCAGCAGCTTACAGGGTTTGGATGTCTACAATGAGCAGTTCTTC.

CDR3 DNA sequence: TGTGCCAGCAGTGAAATAACGGGGGGGAATCAGCCCCAGCATTTT. Translated: CASSEITGGNQPQHF. The chain has TRBV6-1 and TRBJ1-5; perhaps TRBD1 as D (5 bases). V dropped 2 bases and J dropped 4 bases, with 12 bases sitting between them. Germline assignment: CDR1 MNHNS and CDR2 SASEGT. The CDR3 length is 15 residues.

This chain links TRBV19 with TRBJ1-1, with D possibly TRBD1 on 5 matching bases. CDR3 length: 12 amino acids. Germline CDR1 and CDR2: LNHDA and SQIVND (reference sequence). The ends were cut back, 6 bases at V and 3 bases at J, with 8 bases in the middle. CDR3 sequence: CASSGTYTEAFF. In nucleotides, the CDR3 is TGTGCCAGTAGCGGGACTTACACTGAAGCTTTCTTT.

The rearrangement uses TRBV7-2 and TRBJ2-2, with TRBD1 matching 7 bases. V shed 5 bases and J 5 bases; nucleotides not matched to a gene: 11. The CDR3 loop spans 16 amino acids. Per germline, CDR1 SGHTA and CDR2 FQGNSA. CDR3 nucleotide sequence: TGTGCCAGCAGCCCTAGGGCAGGGGGAAGAACCGGGGAGCTGTTTTTT. Its protein product is CASSPRAGGRTGELFF. Supplemented by reference TRBV7-2 and TRBJ2-2, the full variable domain reads GAGVSQSPSNKVTEKGKDVELRCDPISGHTALYWYRQSLGQGLEFLIYFQGNSAPDKSGLPSDRFSAERTGGSVSTLTIQRTQQEDSAVYLCASSPRAGGRTGELFFGEGSRLTVL.

The CDR3 region has the DNA TGTGCCAGCAGCTTAGATGGACTACGCCGGGCCGGGGAGCTGTTTTTT. It specifies CASSLDGLRRAGELFF. The chain links TRBV11-3 to TRBJ2-2; possible D gene TRBD2, 6 bases. V shed 0 bases and J shed 6 bases, with 14 bases lying between them. The V gene's germline CDR1 is SGHNT and CDR2 YENEEA. The CDR3 is 16 residues long.

This clone has a handful of counts. The gene calls are TRBV4-2 and TRBJ1-1; a weak D match, TRBD1 (6 bases). Germline V gives CDR1 LGHNA, CDR2 YNFKEQ. CDR3 length: 18 residues. V shed 4 bases and J shed 1 base, with 22 bases lying between them. The CDR3 region has the DNA TGTGCCAGCAGCCCCAATTCTTACAGGGCATATTCGAACACTGAAGCTTTCTTT. Translation gives CASSPNSYRAYSNTEAFF.

This clone was observed a few times. The J gene is TRBJ2-5, the V gene TRBV5-4; 10 bases agree with TRBD2. This CDR3 contains 17 residues. CDR1 SGHNT and CDR2 YYREEE come from the germline V gene (reference sequence). Trimming cost V 0 bases and J 5 bases; bases outside gene matches: 10. The CDR3 sequence: CASSLAGQRGGRETQYF. The CDR3 DNA reads as TGTGCCAGCAGCTTGGCCGGCCAGCGGGGGGGCCGGGAGACCCAGTACTTC.